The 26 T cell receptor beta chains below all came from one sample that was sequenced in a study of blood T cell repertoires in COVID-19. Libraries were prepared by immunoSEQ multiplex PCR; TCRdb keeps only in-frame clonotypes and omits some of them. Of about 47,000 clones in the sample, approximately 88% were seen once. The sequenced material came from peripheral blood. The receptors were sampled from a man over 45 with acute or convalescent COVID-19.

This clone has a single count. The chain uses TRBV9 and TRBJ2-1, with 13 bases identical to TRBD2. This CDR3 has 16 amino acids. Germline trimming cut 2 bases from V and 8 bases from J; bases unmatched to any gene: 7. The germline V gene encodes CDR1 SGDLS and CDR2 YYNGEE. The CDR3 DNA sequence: TGTGCCAGCAGCGTGGGGACTAGCGGGGAGGGATATGAGCAGTTCTTC. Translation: CASSVGTSGEGYEQFF.

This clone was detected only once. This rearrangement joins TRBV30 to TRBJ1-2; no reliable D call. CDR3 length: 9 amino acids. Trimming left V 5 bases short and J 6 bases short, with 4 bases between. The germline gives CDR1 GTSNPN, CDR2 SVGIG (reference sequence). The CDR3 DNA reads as TGTGCCTGGGCGGATGGCTACACCTTC. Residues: CAWADGYTF. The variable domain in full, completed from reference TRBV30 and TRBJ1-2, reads SQTIHQWPATLVQPVGSPLSLECTVEGTSNPNLYWYRQAAGRGLQLLFYSVGIGQISSEVPQNLSASRPQDRQFILSSKKLLLSDSGFYLCAWADGYTFGSGTRLTVV.

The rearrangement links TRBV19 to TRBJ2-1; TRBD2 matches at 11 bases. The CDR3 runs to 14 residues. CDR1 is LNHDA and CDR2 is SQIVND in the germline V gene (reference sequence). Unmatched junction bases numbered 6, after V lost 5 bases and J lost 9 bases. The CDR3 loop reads CASSVTSGSVEQFF. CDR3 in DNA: TGTGCCAGTAGTGTAACTAGCGGGAGTGTTGAGCAGTTCTTC.

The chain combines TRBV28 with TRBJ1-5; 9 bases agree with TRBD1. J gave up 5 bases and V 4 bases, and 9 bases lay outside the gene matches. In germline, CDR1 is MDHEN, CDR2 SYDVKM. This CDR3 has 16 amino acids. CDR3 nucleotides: TGTGCCAGCAGTTCAACAGGGGGCGCCCTAGATCAGCCCCAGCATTTT. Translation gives CASSSTGGALDQPQHF.

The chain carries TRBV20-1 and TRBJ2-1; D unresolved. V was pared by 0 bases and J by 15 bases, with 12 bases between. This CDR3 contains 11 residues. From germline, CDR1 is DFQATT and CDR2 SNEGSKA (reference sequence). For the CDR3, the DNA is TGCAGTGCTAGAGATCAGGTTAACTGGTTCTTC. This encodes CSARDQVNWFF.

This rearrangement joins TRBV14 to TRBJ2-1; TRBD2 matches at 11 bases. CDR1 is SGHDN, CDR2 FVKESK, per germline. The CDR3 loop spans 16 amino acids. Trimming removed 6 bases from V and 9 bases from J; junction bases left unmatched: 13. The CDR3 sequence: CASRPQGASGRTEQFF. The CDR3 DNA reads TGTGCCAGCAGACCACAGGGGGCTAGCGGGAGGACTGAGCAGTTCTTC.

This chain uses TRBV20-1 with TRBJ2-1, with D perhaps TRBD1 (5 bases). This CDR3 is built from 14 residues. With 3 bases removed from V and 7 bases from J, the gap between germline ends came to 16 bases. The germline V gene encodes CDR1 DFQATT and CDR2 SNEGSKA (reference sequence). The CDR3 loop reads CSASRFWGQNEQFF. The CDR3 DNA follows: TGCAGTGCTAGTCGGTTCTGGGGCCAAAATGAGCAGTTCTTC.

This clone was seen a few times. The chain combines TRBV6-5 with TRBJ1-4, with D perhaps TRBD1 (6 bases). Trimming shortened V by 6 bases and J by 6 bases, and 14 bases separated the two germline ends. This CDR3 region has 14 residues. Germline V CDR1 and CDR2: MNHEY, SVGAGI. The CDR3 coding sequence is TGTGCCAGCAGCCACCGGGACACCGATGAAAAACTGTTTTTT. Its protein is CASSHRDTDEKLFF.

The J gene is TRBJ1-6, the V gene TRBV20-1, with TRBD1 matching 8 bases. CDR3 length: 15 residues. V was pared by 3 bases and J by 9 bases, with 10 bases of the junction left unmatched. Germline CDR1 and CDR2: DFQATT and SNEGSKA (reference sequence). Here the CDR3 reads CSASPPGQAFSPLHF. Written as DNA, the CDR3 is TGCAGTGCTAGTCCCCCGGGACAGGCGTTTTCACCCCTCCACTTT.

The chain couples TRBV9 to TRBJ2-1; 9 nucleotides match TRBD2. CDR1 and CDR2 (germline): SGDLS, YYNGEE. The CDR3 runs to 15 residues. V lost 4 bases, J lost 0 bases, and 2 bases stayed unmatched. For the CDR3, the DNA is TGTGCCAGCAGCTTTAGCGGGGGCTCCTACAATGAGCAGTTCTTC. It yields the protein CASSFSGGSYNEQFF.

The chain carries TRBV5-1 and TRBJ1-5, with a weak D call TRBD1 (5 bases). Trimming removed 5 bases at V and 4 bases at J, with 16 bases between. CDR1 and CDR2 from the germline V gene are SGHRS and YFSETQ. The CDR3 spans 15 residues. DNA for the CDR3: TGCGCCAGCAGTCTAGGACTGGGGGGAAATCAGCCCCAGCATTTT. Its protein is CASSLGLGGNQPQHF.

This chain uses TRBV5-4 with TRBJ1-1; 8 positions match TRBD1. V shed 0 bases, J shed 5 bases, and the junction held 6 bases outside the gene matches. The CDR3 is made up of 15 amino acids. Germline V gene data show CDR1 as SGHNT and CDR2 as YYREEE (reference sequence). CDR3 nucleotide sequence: TGTGCCAGCAGCTTGGGCGACAGGGGAGGAACTGAAGCTTTCTTT. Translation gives CASSLGDRGGTEAFF.

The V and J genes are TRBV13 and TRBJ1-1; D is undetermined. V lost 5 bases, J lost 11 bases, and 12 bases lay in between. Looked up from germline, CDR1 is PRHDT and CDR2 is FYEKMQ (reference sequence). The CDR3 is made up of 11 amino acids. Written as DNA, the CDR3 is TGTGCCAGCAGCAAAGGAGTGGGTGCTTTCTTT. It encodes CASSKGVGAFF.

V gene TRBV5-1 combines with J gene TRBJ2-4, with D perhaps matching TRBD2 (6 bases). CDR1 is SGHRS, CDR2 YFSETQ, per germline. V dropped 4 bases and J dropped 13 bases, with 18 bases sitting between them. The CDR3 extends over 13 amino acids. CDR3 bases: TGCGCCAGCAGCGTATCTAGCGAGAATCAACAGTACTTC. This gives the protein CASSVSSENQQYF.

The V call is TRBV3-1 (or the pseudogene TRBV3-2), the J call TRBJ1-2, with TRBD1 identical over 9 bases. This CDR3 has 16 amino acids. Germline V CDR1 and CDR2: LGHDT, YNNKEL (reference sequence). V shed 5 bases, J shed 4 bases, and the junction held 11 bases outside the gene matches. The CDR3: CASSGTGGARLYGYTF. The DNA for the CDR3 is TGTGCCAGCAGCGGAACAGGGGGCGCGCGCCTCTATGGCTACACCTTC.

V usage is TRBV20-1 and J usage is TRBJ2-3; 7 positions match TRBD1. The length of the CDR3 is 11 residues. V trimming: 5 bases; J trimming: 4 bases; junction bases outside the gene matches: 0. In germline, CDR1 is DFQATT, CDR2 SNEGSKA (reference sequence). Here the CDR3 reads CSADRADTQYF. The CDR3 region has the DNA TGCAGTGCTGACAGGGCAGATACGCAGTATTTT.

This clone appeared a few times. The CDR3 DNA sequence: TGTGCCAGCAGTTTATTATCCCGCATAGACTACGAGCAGTACTTC. Translated, it gives CASSLLSRIDYEQYF. The chain carries TRBV27 and TRBJ2-7; no clear D gene. CDR1 MNHEY and CDR2 SMNVEV come from the germline V gene (reference sequence). The CDR3 is made up of 15 amino acids. Trimming left V 1 base short and J 3 bases short, with 13 bases between.

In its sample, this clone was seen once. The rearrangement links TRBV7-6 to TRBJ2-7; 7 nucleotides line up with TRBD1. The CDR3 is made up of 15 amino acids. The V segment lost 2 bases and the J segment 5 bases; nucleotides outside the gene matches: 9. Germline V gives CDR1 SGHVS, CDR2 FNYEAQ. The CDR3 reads CASSLPGQAVHEQYF. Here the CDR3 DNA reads TGTGCCAGCAGCTTACCCGGACAGGCGGTCCACGAGCAGTACTTC.

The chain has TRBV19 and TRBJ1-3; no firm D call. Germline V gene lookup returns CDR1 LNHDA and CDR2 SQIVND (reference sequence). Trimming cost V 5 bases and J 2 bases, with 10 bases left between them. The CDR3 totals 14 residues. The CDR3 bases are TGTGCCAGTAGTTCGGGGAGCACTGGAAACACCATATATTTT. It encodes CASSSGSTGNTIYF. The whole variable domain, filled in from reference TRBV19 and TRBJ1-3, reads DGGITQSPKYLFRKEGQNVTLSCEQNLNHDAMYWYRQDPGQGLRLIYYSQIVNDFQKGDIAEGYSVSREKKESFPLTVTSAQKNPTAFYLCASSSGSTGNTIYFGEGSWLTVV.

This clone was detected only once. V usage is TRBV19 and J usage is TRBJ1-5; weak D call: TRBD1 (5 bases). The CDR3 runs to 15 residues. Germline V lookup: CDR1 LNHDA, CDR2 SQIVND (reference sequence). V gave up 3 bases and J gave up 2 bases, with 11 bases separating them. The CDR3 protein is CASSIIRAGNQPQHF. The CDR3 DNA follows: TGTGCCAGTAGTATTATCAGGGCTGGCAATCAGCCCCAGCATTTT.

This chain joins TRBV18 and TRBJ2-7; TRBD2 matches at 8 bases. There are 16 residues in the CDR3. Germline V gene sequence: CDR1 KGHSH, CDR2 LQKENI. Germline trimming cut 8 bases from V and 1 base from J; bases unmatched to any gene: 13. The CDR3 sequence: CASLQSGSGGSYEQYF. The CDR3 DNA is TGTGCCAGCCTCCAAAGCGGGAGTGGAGGGTCCTACGAGCAGTACTTC.

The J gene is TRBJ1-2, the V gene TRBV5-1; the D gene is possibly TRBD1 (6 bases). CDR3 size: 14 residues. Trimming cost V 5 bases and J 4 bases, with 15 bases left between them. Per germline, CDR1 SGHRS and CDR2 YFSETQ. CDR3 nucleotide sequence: TGCGCCAGCAGGCCCCAGGGGACGGGCTATGGCTACACCTTC. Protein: CASRPQGTGYGYTF.

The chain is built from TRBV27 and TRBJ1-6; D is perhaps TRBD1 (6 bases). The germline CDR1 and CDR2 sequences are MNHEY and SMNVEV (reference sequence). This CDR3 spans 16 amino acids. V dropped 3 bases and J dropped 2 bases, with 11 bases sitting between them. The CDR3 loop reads CASSLGGGPYNSPLHF. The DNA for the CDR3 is TGTGCCAGCAGTTTGGGAGGGGGACCCTATAATTCACCCCTCCACTTT.

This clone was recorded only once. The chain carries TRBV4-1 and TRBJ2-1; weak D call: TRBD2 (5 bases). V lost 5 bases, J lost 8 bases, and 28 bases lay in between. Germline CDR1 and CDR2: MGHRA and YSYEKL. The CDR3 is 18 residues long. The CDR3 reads CASSVRSQDWSRGDEQFF. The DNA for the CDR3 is TGCGCCAGCAGCGTACGGTCCCAAGACTGGAGTCGGGGAGATGAGCAGTTCTTC.

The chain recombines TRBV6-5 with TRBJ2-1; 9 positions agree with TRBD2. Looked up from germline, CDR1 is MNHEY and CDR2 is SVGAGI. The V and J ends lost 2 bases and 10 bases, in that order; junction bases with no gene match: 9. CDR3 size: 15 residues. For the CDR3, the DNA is TGTGCCAGCAGTTACGGCCTAGCGGGGCCCTCGGAGCAGTTCTTC. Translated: CASSYGLAGPSEQFF.

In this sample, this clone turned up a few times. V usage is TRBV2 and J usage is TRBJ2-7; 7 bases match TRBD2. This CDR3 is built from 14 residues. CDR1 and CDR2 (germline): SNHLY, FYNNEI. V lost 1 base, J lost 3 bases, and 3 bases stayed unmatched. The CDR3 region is CASSEVGGGYEQYF. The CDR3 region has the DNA TGTGCCAGCAGTGAAGTCGGCGGGGGCTACGAGCAGTACTTC.